This entry concerns a single T cell receptor (beta chain). Amplified TCR beta CDR3 regions derived from RNA transcripts. Initially, a first-round RT-PCR of the TCR CDR3 employed the HTBI primer set. TCRdb reanalysed the multiplex PCR reads using MiXCR and keeps one entry per CDR3 protein. The sample shows about 300,000 distinct CDR3 sequences, 25% to 30% of them seen only once. These data are taken from a study of T cells in Graves' hyperthyroidism and ophthalmopathy. The clonotype comes from a man aged 40-49 years with Graves' hyperthyroidism that later progressed to Graves' ophthalmopathy. Sequencing was performed on blood.

The DNA for the CDR3 is TGTGCCAGTAGACAGACAGGGGAAGGGAATCAGCCCCAGCATTTT. Translation gives CASRQTGEGNQPQHF. V is TRBV19 and J is TRBJ1-5; TRBD1 agrees at 8 bases. The length of the CDR3 is 15 residues. Trimming removed 6 bases from V and 4 bases from J; junction bases left unmatched: 8. From germline, CDR1 is LNHDA and CDR2 SQIVND (reference sequence). The whole variable domain, remainder taken from reference TRBV19 and TRBJ1-5, is DGGITQSPKYLFRKEGQNVTLSCEQNLNHDAMYWYRQDPGQGLRLIYYSQIVNDFQKGDIAEGYSVSREKKESFPLTVTSAQKNPTAFYLCASRQTGEGNQPQHFGDGTRLSIL.